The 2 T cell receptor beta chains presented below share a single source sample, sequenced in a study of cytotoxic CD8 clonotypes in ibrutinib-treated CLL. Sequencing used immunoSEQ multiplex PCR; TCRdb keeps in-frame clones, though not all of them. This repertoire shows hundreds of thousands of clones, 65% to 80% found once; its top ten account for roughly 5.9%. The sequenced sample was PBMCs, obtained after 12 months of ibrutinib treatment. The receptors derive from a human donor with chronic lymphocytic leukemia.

The CDR3 spells CASSSGLSYGYTF. CDR3 bases: TGTGCCAGCAGTTCGGGGCTGTCCTATGGCTACACCTTC. The chain carries TRBV28 and TRBJ1-2; possibly TRBD1 for D (5 bases). The V end was cut by 4 bases, the J end by 4 bases, with 10 bases between. Germline V gene data show CDR1 as MDHEN and CDR2 as SYDVKM. The CDR3 loop spans 13 amino acids.

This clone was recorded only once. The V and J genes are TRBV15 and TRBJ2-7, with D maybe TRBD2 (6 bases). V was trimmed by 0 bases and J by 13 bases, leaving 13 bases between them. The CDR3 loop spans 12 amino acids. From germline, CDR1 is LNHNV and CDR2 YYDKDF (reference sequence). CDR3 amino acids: CATSRDRAGLYF. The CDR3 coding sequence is TGTGCCACCAGCAGAGATCGGGCGGGACTCTACTTC. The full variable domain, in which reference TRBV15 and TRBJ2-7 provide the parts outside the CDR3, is DAMVIQNPRYQVTQFGKPVTLSCSQTLNHNVMYWYQQKSSQAPKLLFHYYDKDFNNEADTPDNFQSRRPNTSFCFLDIRSPGLGDTAMYLCATSRDRAGLYFGPGTRLTVT.